Listed here are 4 T cell receptor beta chains from one sample, sequenced in a study of CD8 T cells in ankylosing spondylitis. TCRdb used MiXCR to reprocess the 5' RACE reads, holding one entry per CDR3 protein. The sample yields fewer than 250,000 distinct CDR3 sequences, over 30% seen once. The specimen was blood, either unsorted or a sorted T cell fraction (not recorded which). The receptors stem from a male donor with ankylosing spondylitis or in good health (not recorded which).

This clonotype showed up just a few times. The chain uses TRBV29-1 and TRBJ2-7, with D possibly being TRBD1 (6 bases). Trimming removed 6 bases at V and 0 bases at J, with 24 bases between. The germline V gene has CDR1 SQVTM and CDR2 ANQGSEA. The CDR3 length is 17 residues. The DNA of the CDR3 is TGCAGCGTCGTGGGGACATGGTCAACCCACAGCTCCTACGAGCAGTACTTC. Translated, it gives CSVVGTWSTHSSYEQYF.

This clonotype was picked up a small number of times. This chain connects TRBV20-1 to TRBJ2-1; 15 nucleotides match TRBD2. CDR1 and CDR2 from the germline V gene are DFQATT and SNEGSKA (reference sequence). The V segment lost 0 bases and the J segment 1 base; nucleotides outside the gene matches: 7. The CDR3 spans 19 residues. The DNA of the CDR3 is TGCAGTGCTAGAGATATAGGACTAGCGGGGGGGTCATCCTACAATGAGCAGTTCTTC. Its protein product is CSARDIGLAGGSSYNEQFF.

The V and J genes are TRBV6-5 and TRBJ2-1; D unresolved. There are 14 residues in the CDR3. Germline V gene lookup returns CDR1 MNHEY and CDR2 SVGAGI. V lost 2 bases and J lost 3, with 8 bases in between. The CDR3 sequence: CASSYGSGYNEQFF. CDR3 in DNA: TGTGCCAGCAGTTACGGGTCGGGCTACAATGAGCAGTTCTTC.

The rearrangement joins TRBV3-1 to TRBJ1-4, with D tentatively TRBD1 (6 bases). Germline loops: CDR1 LGHDT, CDR2 YNNKEL (reference sequence). This CDR3 comprises 15 residues. V was cut by 1 base and J by 0 bases, with 6 bases left in between. The DNA of the CDR3 is TGTGCCAGCAGCCAAGGACAGGCAACTAATGAAAAACTGTTTTTT. Its protein product is CASSQGQATNEKLFF.